The subject of this entry is one T cell receptor beta chain. Antigen specificity is unknown. The sample belongs to a study of OX40 agonist ivuxolimab in advanced cancers. Notes on the study in general: The average count of expanded clones was higher among CD8+ T cells than among CD4+. Both CD4+ and CD8+ T cell populations in blood had undergone clonal expansion by week 6 at 0.1 to 3.0 mg/kg. There were also nonresponders showing low normalized T-cell clonal expansion.

Libraries were prepared by immunoSEQ multiplex PCR; TCRdb keeps only in-frame clonotypes and omits some of them. The sample gives about 83,000 clones, roughly 80% of which show up once; roughly 7.3% is in the top ten. The CDR3 has 13 amino acids. Germline V gene lookup returns CDR1 SQVTM and CDR2 ANQGSEA. V lost 0 bases and J lost 3, with 9 bases in between. The material sequenced was CD4+ or CD8+ T cells sorted from blood, taken in a trial of the OX40 agonist ivuxolimab. The chain joins TRBV29-1 to TRBJ2-7; possible D gene TRBD2, 5 bases. This TCR came from an adult with an advanced solid tumor such as melanoma, head and neck, liver or kidney cancer. DNA for the CDR3: TGCAGCGTTGAAGATGAAGAGGGCTACGAGCAGTACTTC. It specifies CSVEDEEGYEQYF.